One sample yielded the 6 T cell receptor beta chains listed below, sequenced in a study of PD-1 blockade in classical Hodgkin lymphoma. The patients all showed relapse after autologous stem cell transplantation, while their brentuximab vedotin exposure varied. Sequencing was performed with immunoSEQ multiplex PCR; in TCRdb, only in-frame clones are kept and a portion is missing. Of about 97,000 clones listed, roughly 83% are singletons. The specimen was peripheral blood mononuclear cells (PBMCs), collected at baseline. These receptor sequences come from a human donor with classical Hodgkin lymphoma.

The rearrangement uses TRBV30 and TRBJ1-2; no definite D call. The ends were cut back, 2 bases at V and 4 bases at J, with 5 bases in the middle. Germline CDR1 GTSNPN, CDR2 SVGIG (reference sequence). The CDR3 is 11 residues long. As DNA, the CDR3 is TGTGCCTGGAGTCCCAGCTATGGCTACACCTTC. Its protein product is CAWSPSYGYTF. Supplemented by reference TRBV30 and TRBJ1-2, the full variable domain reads SQTIHQWPATLVQPVGSPLSLECTVEGTSNPNLYWYRQAAGRGLQLLFYSVGIGQISSEVPQNLSASRPQDRQFILSSKKLLLSDSGFYLCAWSPSYGYTFGSGTRLTVV.

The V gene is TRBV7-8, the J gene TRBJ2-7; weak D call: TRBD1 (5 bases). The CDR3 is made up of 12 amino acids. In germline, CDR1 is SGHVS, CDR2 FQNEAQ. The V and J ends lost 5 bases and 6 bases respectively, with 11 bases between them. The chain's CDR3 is CASSRPQGEQYF. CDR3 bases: TGTGCCAGCAGCCGGCCCCAGGGCGAGCAGTACTTC. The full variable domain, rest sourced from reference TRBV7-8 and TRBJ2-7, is GAGVSQSPRYKVAKRGQDVALRCDPISGHVSLFWYQQALGQGPEFLTYFQNEAQLDKSGLPSDRFFAERPEGSVSTLKIQRTQQEDSAVYLCASSRPQGEQYFGPGTRLTVT.

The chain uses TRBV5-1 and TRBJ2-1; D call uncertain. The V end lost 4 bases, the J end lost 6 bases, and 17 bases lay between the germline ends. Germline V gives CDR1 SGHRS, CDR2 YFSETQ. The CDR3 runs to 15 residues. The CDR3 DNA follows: TGCGCCAGCAGCCCTGCCAGTGGAGCGCCCAATGAGCAGTTCTTC. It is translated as CASSPASGAPNEQFF.

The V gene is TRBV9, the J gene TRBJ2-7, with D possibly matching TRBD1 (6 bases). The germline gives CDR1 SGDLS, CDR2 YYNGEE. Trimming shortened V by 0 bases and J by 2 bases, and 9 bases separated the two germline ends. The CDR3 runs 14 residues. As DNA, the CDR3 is TGTGCCAGCAGCGTAGGAGGGGGTCCCTACGAGCAGTACTTC. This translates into CASSVGGGPYEQYF.

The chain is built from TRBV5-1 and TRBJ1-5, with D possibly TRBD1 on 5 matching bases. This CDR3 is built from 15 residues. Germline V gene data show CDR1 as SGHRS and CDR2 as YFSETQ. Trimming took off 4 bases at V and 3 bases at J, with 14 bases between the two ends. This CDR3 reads CASSEGQGINQPQHF. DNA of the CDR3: TGCGCCAGCAGCGAGGGTCAGGGTATCAATCAGCCCCAGCATTTT.

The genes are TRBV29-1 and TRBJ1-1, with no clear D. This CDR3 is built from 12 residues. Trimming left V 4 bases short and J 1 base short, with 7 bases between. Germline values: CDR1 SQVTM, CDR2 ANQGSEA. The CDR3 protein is CSVGATNTEAFF. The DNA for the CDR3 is TGCAGCGTTGGGGCCACGAACACTGAAGCTTTCTTT.